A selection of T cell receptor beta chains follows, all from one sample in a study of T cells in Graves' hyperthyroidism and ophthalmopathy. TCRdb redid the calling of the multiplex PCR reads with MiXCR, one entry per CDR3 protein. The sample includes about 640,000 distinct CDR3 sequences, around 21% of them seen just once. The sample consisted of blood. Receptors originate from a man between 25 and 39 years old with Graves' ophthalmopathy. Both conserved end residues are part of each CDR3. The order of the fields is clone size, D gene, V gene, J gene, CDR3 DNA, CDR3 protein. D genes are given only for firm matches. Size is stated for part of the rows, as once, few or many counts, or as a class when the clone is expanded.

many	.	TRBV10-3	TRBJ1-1	TGTGCCAGCTCACGCGACTCCGGGACACCGAACACTGAAGCTTTCTTT	CASSRDSGTPNTEAFF
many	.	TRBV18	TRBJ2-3	TGTGCCAGCTCACCTTCAGGAGTCAGAGCAGATACGCAGTATTTT	CASSPSGVRADTQYF
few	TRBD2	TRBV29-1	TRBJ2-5	TGCAGCGTTCGATCCCGTGGACTAGCGGGAGGAGAGACCCAGTACTTC	CSVRSRGLAGGETQYF
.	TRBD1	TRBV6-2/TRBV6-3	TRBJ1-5	TGTGGCAGCCTAGGGACAGAGGGTTGGAATCAGCCCCAGCATTTT	CGSLGTEGWNQPQHF
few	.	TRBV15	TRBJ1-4	TGTGCCACCAGCAGAGATCGCAGGAATAATGAAAAACTGTTTTTT	CATSRDRRNNEKLFF
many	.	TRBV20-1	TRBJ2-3	TGCAGTGCCCCGGGCCTTACAGGCACAGATACGCAGTATTTT	CSAPGLTGTDTQYF
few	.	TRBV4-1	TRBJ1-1	TGCGCCAGCAGCCAAGAGAGCGACAGTTGGAACACTGAAGCTTTCTTT	CASSQESDSWNTEAFF
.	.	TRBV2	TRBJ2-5	TGTGCCAGCAGTTACCCCGGGACAAGCCGAGCCCAGTACTTC	CASSYPGTSRAQYF
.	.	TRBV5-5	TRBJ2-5	TGTGCCAGCACCAAGCGGATTGGGGGGCTAAGGGAAGAGACCCAGTACTTC	CASTKRIGGLREETQYF
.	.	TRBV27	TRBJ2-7	TGTGCCAGCATAGGGGTGCGCACCTACGAGCAGTACTTC	CASIGVRTYEQYF
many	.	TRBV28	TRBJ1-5	TGTGCCAGCAGTTTTGAACGCAATCAGCCCCAGCATTTT	CASSFERNQPQHF
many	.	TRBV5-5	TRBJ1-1	TGTGCCAGCAGCGAGGGACCTAACACTGAAGCTTTCTTT	CASSEGPNTEAFF
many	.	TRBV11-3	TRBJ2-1	TGTGCCAGCAGCTTAACGGGAGAGGATGAGCAGTTCTTC	CASSLTGEDEQFF
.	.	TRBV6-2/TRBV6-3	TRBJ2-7	TGTGCCAGCAGTTACCTCCGGAGTGCAGACGAGCAGTACTTC	CASSYLRSADEQYF
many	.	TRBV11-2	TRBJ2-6	TGTGCCAGCAGCTTAGCAGGGACTGGGGCCAACGTCCTGACTTTC	CASSLAGTGANVLTF
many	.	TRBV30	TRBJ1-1	TGTGCCTGGAGTGATGGGGGTGAAGCTTTCTTT	CAWSDGGEAFF